These T cell receptor beta chains were read from a single sample in a study of shared clonotypes between healthy human individuals. TCRdb's table, derived via immunoSEQ multiplex PCR, lists solely in-frame clones and lacks some. Of about 1.1 million clones in the sample, 77% were seen once. The sequenced sample was memory CD4+ T cells from PBMCs. These receptors were obtained from a man between 18 and 35 years old in good health. Some clones in this sample may be carry-over from other donors' samples. Each CDR3 is given with its conserved first and last residue. The order of the fields is J gene, D gene, V gene, clone size, CDR3 protein, CDR3 DNA. A D gene is named only where the DNA matches it firmly. Clone size is given for some rows only: seen once, a few or many times, or a class if the clone is expanded.

TRBJ2-7,-,TRBV27,-,CASSSRIGPNYEQYF,TGTGCCAGCAGTTCCCGTATCGGACCTAACTACGAGCAGTACTTC
TRBJ1-1,TRBD1,TRBV6-4,-,CATSPGQGKAFF,TGTGCCACCTCCCCTGGACAGGGGAAAGCTTTCTTT
TRBJ2-3,TRBD2,TRBV28,-,CASSPHGTSGTDTQYF,TGTGCCAGCAGTCCCCACGGGACTAGCGGCACAGATACGCAGTATTTT
TRBJ2-7,-,TRBV7-6,-,CASSLAGGSLYEQYF,TGTGCCAGCAGCCTCGCCGGGGGTTCCCTCTACGAGCAGTACTTC
TRBJ1-1,TRBD1,TRBV28,-,CASSSLDRGRAEAFF,TGTGCCAGCAGTTCCCTCGACAGGGGGAGGGCTGAAGCTTTCTTT
TRBJ2-1,TRBD2,TRBV28,-,CASSLLSGRGSGGEQFF,TGTGCCAGCAGTTTGCTGTCGGGACGCGGGAGTGGGGGTGAGCAGTTCTTC
TRBJ1-3,-,TRBV9,-,CASSVDGSSGNTIYF,TGTGCCAGCAGCGTAGACGGGAGCTCTGGAAACACCATATATTTT
TRBJ2-1,TRBD2,TRBV29-1,-,CSVEGRTSGRSYNEQFF,TGCAGCGTTGAAGGGAGGACTAGCGGGAGGTCCTACAATGAGCAGTTCTTC
TRBJ2-5,-,TRBV11-2,-,CASSLVPEAAQYF,TGTGCCAGCAGCTTAGTTCCGGAGGCGGCCCAGTACTTC
TRBJ2-2,TRBD2,TRBV5-6,once,CASSPGLANGELFF,TGTGCCAGCAGCCCGGGACTAGCTAACGGGGAGCTGTTTTTT
TRBJ1-2,-,TRBV28,-,CASSPSGGRGYGYTF,TGTGCCAGCAGTCCGTCCGGGGGCCGAGGCTATGGCTACACCTTC
TRBJ2-1,TRBD2,TRBV11-2,once,CASSLARSGSIDNEQFF,TGTGCCAGCAGCTTAGCCCGTAGCGGGAGTATCGACAATGAGCAGTTCTTC
TRBJ2-1,-,TRBV14,-,CASSFITGLGGNEQFF,TGTGCCAGCAGCTTTATAACAGGGCTCGGGGGCAATGAGCAGTTCTTC
TRBJ2-3,-,TRBV2,-,CASSVDRPSDTQYF,TGTGCCAGCAGTGTAGACAGGCCATCAGATACGCAGTATTTT
TRBJ2-7,TRBD1,TRBV6-6,-,CASSYSGDRGTYEQYF,TGTGCCAGCAGTTACTCGGGGGACAGGGGCACCTACGAGCAGTACTTC
TRBJ2-3,TRBD1,TRBV30,-,CAWSLEGARPPQDTQYF,TGTGCCTGGAGTCTTGAGGGGGCGCGACCTCCACAAGATACGCAGTATTTT
TRBJ2-6,-,TRBV7-9,-,CASSLYPGGSGANVLTF,TGTGCCAGCAGCCTATACCCCGGCGGCTCTGGGGCCAACGTCCTGACTTTC